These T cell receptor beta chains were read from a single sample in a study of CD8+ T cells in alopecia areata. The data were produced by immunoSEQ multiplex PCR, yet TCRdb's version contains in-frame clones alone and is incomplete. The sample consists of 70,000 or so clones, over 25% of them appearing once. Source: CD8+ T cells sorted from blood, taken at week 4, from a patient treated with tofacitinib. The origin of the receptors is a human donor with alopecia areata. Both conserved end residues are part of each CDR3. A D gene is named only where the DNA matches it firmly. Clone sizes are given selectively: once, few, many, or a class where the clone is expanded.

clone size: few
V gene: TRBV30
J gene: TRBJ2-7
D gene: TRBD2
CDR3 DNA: TGTGCCTGGAGTGCCGGGAGGTCCTCCTACGAGCAGTACTTC
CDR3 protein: CAWSAGRSSYEQYF

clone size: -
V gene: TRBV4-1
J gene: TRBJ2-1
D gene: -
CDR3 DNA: TGCGCCAGCAGCCAAGAAAGGTACTCCTACAATGAGCAGTTCTTC
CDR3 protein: CASSQERYSYNEQFF

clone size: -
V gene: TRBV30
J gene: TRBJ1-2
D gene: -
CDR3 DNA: TGTGCCTGGAGTGTCGCGCCCAACTATGGCTACACCTTC
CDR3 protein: CAWSVAPNYGYTF

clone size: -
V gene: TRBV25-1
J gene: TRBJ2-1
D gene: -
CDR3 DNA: TGTGCCAGCAGTGAATTTACTGGTGAGCAGTTCTTC
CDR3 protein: CASSEFTGEQFF

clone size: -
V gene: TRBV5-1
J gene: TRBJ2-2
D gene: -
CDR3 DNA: TGCGCCAGCAGCTTCGTACAAACCGGGGAGCTGTTTTTT
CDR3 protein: CASSFVQTGELFF

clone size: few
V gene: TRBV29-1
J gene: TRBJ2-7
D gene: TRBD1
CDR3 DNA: TGCAGCGCTCGGACAGGGGACTCCTACGAGCAGTACTTC
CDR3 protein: CSARTGDSYEQYF

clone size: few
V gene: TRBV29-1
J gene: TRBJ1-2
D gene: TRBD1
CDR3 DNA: TGCAGCGTATTTAGACAGGGGAACTATGGCTACACCTTC
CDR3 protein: CSVFRQGNYGYTF

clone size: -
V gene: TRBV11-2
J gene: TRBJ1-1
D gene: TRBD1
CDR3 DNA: TGTGCCAGCAGCCCCGACAGGGTTGAAGCTTTCTTT
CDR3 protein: CASSPDRVEAFF

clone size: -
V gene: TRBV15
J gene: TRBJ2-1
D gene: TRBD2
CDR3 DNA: TGTGCCACCAGCAGAGATGGTAGCGGGAGTTCCTACAATGAGCAGTTCTTC
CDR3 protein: CATSRDGSGSSYNEQFF

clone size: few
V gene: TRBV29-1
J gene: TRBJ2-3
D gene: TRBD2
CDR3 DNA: TGCAGCGTTGAGTTCGTGGGGGGGAGCACAGATACGCAGTATTTT
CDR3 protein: CSVEFVGGSTDTQYF

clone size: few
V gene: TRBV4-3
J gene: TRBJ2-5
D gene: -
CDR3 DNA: TGCGCCAGCAGCCAAGATGCGGTGGGGGAAGAGACCCAGTACTTC
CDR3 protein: CASSQDAVGEETQYF

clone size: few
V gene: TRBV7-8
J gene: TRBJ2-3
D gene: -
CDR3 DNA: TGTGCCAGCAGCTTATTTAGGGCAGATACGCAGTATTTT
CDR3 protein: CASSLFRADTQYF

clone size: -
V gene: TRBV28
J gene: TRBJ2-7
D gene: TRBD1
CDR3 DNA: TGTGCCAGCAGTTTAAATGACAGGGGCTACGAGCAGTACTTC
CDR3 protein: CASSLNDRGYEQYF

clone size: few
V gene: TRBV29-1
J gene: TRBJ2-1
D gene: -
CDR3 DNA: TGCAGCGATAGCTCCTACAATGAGCAGTTCTTC
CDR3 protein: CSDSSYNEQFF

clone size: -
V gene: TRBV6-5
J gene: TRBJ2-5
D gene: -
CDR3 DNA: TGTGCCAGCAGTTACTCGAAAGTTCGGGAGACCCAGTACTTC
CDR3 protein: CASSYSKVRETQYF

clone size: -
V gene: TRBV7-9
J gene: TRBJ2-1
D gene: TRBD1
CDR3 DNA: TGTGCCAGCAGCTTAACCTCGGGACAGGGTAACAATGAGCAGTTCTTC
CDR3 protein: CASSLTSGQGNNEQFF

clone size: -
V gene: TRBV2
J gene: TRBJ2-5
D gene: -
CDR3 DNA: TGTGCCAGCCGGACGGGCCGCACCCAGTACTTC
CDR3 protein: CASRTGRTQYF

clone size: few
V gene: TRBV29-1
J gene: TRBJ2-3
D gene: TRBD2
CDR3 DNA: TGCAGCGCCGGGACTAGCGGTAGTACGCAGTATTTT
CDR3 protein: CSAGTSGSTQYF

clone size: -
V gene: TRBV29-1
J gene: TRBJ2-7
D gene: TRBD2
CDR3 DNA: TGCAGCGTAAGGACTAGCGGGACGGGCGAGCAGTACTTC
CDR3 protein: CSVRTSGTGEQYF

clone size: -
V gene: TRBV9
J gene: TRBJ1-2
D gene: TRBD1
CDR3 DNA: TGTGCCAGCAGCGTTTCGCCCACGCCGGGACAGAACTATGGCTACACCTTC
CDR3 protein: CASSVSPTPGQNYGYTF

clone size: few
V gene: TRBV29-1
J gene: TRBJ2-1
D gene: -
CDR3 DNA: TGCAGCGTTGACGGGGGCTCCTACAATGAGCAGTTCTTC
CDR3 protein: CSVDGGSYNEQFF

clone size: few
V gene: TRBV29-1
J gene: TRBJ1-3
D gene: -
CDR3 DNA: TGCAGCGTTCGATCTTCTTTTCCGGGGAGGGGAAGAAACACCATATATTTT
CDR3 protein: CSVRSSFPGRGRNTIYF

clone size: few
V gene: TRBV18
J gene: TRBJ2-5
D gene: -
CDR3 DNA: TGTGCCAGCTCACCACCCATCTCCGGGGAGACCCAGTACTTC
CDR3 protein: CASSPPISGETQYF

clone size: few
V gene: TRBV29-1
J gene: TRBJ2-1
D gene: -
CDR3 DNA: TGCAGCGTTGAGGGTAGATCCAGCTCCAATGAGCAGTTCTTC
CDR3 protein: CSVEGRSSSNEQFF

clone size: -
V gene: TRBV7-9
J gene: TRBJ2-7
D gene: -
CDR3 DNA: TGTGCCAGCAGACATGACAGGCCCCCTGGGTCCTACGAGCAGTACTTC
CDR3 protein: CASRHDRPPGSYEQYF

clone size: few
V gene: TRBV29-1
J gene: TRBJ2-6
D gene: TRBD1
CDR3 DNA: TGCAGCGTTGTAATCCGGGACAGCTCTGGGGCCAACGTCCTGACTTTC
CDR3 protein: CSVVIRDSSGANVLTF

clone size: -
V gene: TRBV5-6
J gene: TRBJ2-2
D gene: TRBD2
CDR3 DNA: TGTGCCAGCAGCCCGAAGACTAGCGGCAACACCGGGGAGCTGTTTTTT
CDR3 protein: CASSPKTSGNTGELFF